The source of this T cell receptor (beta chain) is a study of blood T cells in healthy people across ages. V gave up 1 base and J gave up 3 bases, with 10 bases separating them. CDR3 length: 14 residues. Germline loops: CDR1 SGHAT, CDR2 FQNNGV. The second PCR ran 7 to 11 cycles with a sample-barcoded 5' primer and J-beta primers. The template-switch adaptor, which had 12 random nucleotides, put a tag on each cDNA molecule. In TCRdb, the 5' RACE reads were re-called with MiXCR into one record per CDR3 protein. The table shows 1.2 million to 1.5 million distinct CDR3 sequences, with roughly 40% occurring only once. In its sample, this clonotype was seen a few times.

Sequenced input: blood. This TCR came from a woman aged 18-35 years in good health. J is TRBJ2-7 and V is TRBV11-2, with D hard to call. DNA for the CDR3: TGTGCCAGCAGCTTAGGTTCTCGAAACTACGAGCAGTACTTC. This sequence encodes CASSLGSRNYEQYF.